This TCR beta chain was found in a study of immune evolution from preneoplasia to lung adenocarcinoma. General study points: Later-stage lesions appeared to have more T cells, more diversity, less clonality.

CDR1 is WSHSY and CDR2 is SAAADI in the germline V gene. The CDR3 consists of 14 residues. V trimming: 6 bases; J trimming: 7 bases; junction bases outside the gene matches: 2. About this clone itself: Antigen specificity is unknown.

Here immunoSEQ multiplex PCR was the method, and the copy in TCRdb shows in-frame clones only, minus some. The sample carries 20,000 or so clones, roughly 76% recorded once. After pathologic assessment, macro-dissection selected premalignant or tumor cells for extraction. The source material was FFPE invasive lung adenocarcinoma tissue. This chain connects TRBV10-2 to TRBJ2-1, with 14 bases that match TRBD2. This receptor was taken from a person in their 60s with lung adenocarcinoma. The CDR3 is CASRGLAGGNEQFF. CDR3 DNA sequence: TGCGCCAGCAGAGGACTAGCGGGAGGAAATGAGCAGTTCTTC.